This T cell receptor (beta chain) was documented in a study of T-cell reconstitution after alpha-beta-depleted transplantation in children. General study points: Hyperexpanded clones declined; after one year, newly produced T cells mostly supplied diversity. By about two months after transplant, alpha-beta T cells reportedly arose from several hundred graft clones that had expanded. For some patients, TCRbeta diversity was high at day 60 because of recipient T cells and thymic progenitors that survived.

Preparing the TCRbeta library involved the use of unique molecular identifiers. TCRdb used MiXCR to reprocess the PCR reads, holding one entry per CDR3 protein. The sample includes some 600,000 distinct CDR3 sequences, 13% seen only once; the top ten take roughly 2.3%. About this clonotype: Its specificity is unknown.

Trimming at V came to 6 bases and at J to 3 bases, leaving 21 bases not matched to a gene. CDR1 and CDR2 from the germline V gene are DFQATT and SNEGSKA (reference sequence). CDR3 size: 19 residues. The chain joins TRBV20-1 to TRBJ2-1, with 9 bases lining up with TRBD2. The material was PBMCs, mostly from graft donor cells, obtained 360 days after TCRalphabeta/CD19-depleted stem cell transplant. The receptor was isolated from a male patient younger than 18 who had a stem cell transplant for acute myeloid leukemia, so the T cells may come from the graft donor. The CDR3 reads CSATRGAGGPLWGYNEQFF. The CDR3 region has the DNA TGCAGTGCAACAAGAGGTGCGGGAGGGCCTCTGTGGGGCTACAATGAGCAGTTCTTC.